Listed below are T cell receptor beta chains from one sample, sequenced in a study of tumor-infiltrating lymphocytes in primary liver carcinoma. TCRdb re-analysed the multiplex PCR reads in MiXCR, keeping a single row per CDR3 protein. The table has about 100,000 distinct CDR3 sequences, 55% to 75% seen once. Sequencing input: tumor-adjacent normal liver tissue. These TCRs come from a man aged 35-49 years with primary liver carcinoma and hepatitis B virus infection. The CDR3 runs from the conserved cysteine through the conserved F or W. A D gene is named only where the DNA matches it firmly. Some rows mark clone size as missing; the rest say once, few, many or name a class of expanded clone.

TRBV11-1	NA	NA	TRBJ2-1	TGTGCCAGCATGTCTAGACAGATGTACAATGAGCAGTTCTTC	CASMSRQMYNEQFF
TRBV11-2	NA	NA	TRBJ2-3	TGCGCCAGCAGCCTCAGCACGCGGGGAGATACGCAGTATTTT	CASSLSTRGDTQYF
TRBV24-1	few	NA	TRBJ2-5	TGTGCCACCGTGGACGGGGCAGGGGAGACCCAGTACTTC	CATVDGAGETQYF
TRBV14	many	TRBD1	TRBJ2-1	TGTGCCAGCAGCTCCCTCGGTGGGGACAGATACAATGAGCAGTTCTTC	CASSSLGGDRYNEQFF
TRBV29-1	many	TRBD2	TRBJ2-3	TGCAGCGTTGAGGGGACTAGCGGGAGCGCAGATACGCAGTATTTT	CSVEGTSGSADTQYF
TRBV6-6	NA	NA	TRBJ2-7	TGTGCCAGCAGTGCTTCCAGGGTACAGGATGAGCGGTACTTC	CASSASRVQDERYF
TRBV6-1	NA	NA	TRBJ1-6	TGTCCCAGCACTGAACAGAGTACGAATTCACCCCTCCACTTT	CPSTEQSTNSPLHF
TRBV11-1	NA	NA	TRBJ1-1	TGTGCCAGCAGCCGCACCGGGACTGAAGCTATCTTT	CASSRTGTEAIF
TRBV5-8	many	NA	TRBJ2-3	TGTGCCAGCAGCTTGGTATCGTCCTACACAGATACGCAGTATTTT	CASSLVSSYTDTQYF
TRBV7-8	many	NA	TRBJ2-2	TGTGCCAGCAGCTTAATCCAGGGAGGTACCGGGGAGCTGTTTTTT	CASSLIQGGTGELFF
TRBV11-2	NA	TRBD2	TRBJ2-2	TGTGCCAGCAGCTTCACGGGGGGAGTAGGGGCCGGGGAGCTGTTTTTT	CASSFTGGVGAGELFF
TRBV28	NA	NA	TRBJ2-3	TGTGCCAGCAGTTATCCCTCCCCCGGGGAGACTAGCACAGATACGCAGTATTTT	CASSYPSPGETSTDTQYF
TRBV12-3/TRBV12-4	many	NA	TRBJ1-5	TGTGCCAGCAGTTTACCGCCCCAGCATTTT	CASSLPPQHF
TRBV5-5	NA	TRBD1	TRBJ1-1	TGTAGCAGCAGCGTGGACAGGGGGAACACTGAAGCTTTCTTT	CSSSVDRGNTEAFF
TRBV11-2	NA	NA	TRBJ1-1	TGTGCCAGCAGTTGGGGGATGAACACTGAAGCTTTATTT	CASSWGMNTEALF
TRBV11-2	many	NA	TRBJ1-5	TGTGCCAGCTCTACAGGGATCAATCAGCCCCAGCATTTT	CASSTGINQPQHF
TRBV11-2	once	NA	TRBJ2-7	TGTGCCAGCAGTTTAGGGACCCCGGAAAGGTTCTACGAGCACTACTTC	CASSLGTPERFYEHYF
TRBV4-2	NA	TRBD2	TRBJ2-1	TGTGCCAGCAGCCAAGAGGTAGCGGGGGCCTCCTACAATGAGCAGTTCTTC	CASSQEVAGASYNEQFF
TRBV12-3/TRBV12-4	many	NA	TRBJ1-4	TGTGCCAGCAGTAGGACAGCGGCTAATGAAAAACTGTTTTTT	CASSRTAANEKLFF
TRBV11-2	few	NA	TRBJ1-1	TGTGCCAGCAGCCTTGGGTACACTGAAGCTCTCTTT	CASSLGYTEALF
TRBV6-5	NA	TRBD2	TRBJ2-7	TGTGCCAGTAGTTACGACGGGAGGGCCGACGAGCAGTACTTC	CASSYDGRADEQYF
TRBV10-3	many	NA	TRBJ2-2	TGTGCCATCAGTGAGTGGACCGGGGAGCTGTTTTTT	CAISEWTGELFF
TRBV29-1	NA	NA	TRBJ2-2	TGCAGCGTCGAAATTAGGGGGGGAGCGAACACCGGGGAGCTGTTTTTT	CSVEIRGGANTGELFF
TRBV30	NA	TRBD2	TRBJ2-1	TGTGCCTGGGGTGACCCAAAGGGCGGGAGCCCGATCGGGTCCTACAATGAGCAGTTCTTC	CAWGDPKGGSPIGSYNEQFF
TRBV29-1	NA	NA	TRBJ2-1	TGTAGCGTTGCTGGGATGGGGGTGCCCAATGAGCAGTTCTTC	CSVAGMGVPNEQFF
TRBV10-1	NA	NA	TRBJ2-3	TGCGCCAGAAGTGAGCCGGGCTCAGATACGCAGTTTTTT	CARSEPGSDTQFF
TRBV11-3	NA	NA	TRBJ2-5	TGTGCCAGCAGCCCCGGGACGGCGCATGGTACCCGGTACTTC	CASSPGTAHGTRYF
TRBV13	once	NA	TRBJ1-1	TGTGCCAGCAGCTGGCGGGGCACGGGTATCGCCTCTGAAGCTTTCTTT	CASSWRGTGIASEAFF
TRBV6-6	NA	NA	TRBJ1-1	TGTGCCAGCGGTGAAGAGGGGAACACTGAAGCTTTCTTT	CASGEEGNTEAFF
TRBV11-2	NA	NA	TRBJ2-7	TGTGCCGGCAGCTCCGAGGGGTGGAATGAGCAGTACTTC	CAGSSEGWNEQYF
TRBV10-3	many	TRBD1	TRBJ2-1	TGTGCCATCAGTGAAAGGGGACAGGGAGATGAGCAGTTCTTC	CAISERGQGDEQFF
TRBV20-1	NA	NA	TRBJ1-1	TGCAGTATAACCAGGAACACTGAAGCTTTCTTT	CSITRNTEAFF
TRBV11-2	NA	NA	TRBJ2-2	TGTGCCAGCAGCGCATGGACCCTGCACACCGGGGAGCTGTTTTTT	CASSAWTLHTGELFF
TRBV29-1	NA	TRBD1	TRBJ2-7	TGCAGCGTTGAAGATCAGACAGGGATCGCGGGCGAGCAGTACTTC	CSVEDQTGIAGEQYF
TRBV25-1	NA	NA	TRBJ1-2	TGTGCCAGCAGAACAAGGGTCACCCAACAGGGAGGTGGCTACACCTTC	CASRTRVTQQGGGYTF
TRBV20-1	NA	TRBD2	TRBJ2-7	TGCAGTTCTCACCTAGCGGGCCGTACCTACGAGCAGTACTTC	CSSHLAGRTYEQYF
TRBV25-1	few	TRBD2	TRBJ2-7	TGTGCCAGCAGGGGGGGAGGGGTCCCCTACGAGCAGTACTTC	CASRGGGVPYEQYF
TRBV29-1	many	NA	TRBJ2-1	TGCAGCGTTGAAGACCACAGGGGGGGGGACAATGAGCAGTTCTTC	CSVEDHRGGDNEQFF
TRBV24-1	NA	NA	TRBJ1-1	TGTGTCACCAGTGATTTGGGAAGGGGCAATTCGGAAGCTTTCTTT	CVTSDLGRGNSEAFF
TRBV5-5	many	NA	TRBJ1-6	TGTGCCAGCAGCTTGGGGGGTAGGAGCTCCTATAATTCACCCCTCCACTTT	CASSLGGRSSYNSPLHF
TRBV11-2	NA	NA	TRBJ1-2	TGTGCCAGCAACTTAGAAGGGAACTATGGTTACACCTTC	CASNLEGNYGYTF
TRBV28	many	NA	TRBJ1-6	TGTGCCAGCAGGACGACTAATTCACCCCTCCACTTT	CASRTTNSPLHF
TRBV6-1	medium-sized	NA	TRBJ2-7	TGTGCCAGCTCCTCGCAGGGGATAGGGTACGAGCAGTACTTC	CASSSQGIGYEQYF
TRBV28	NA	NA	TRBJ1-6	TGTGCCAGCAGTTTAATAGGGCTTGTCAGTTCACCCCTCCACTTT	CASSLIGLVSSPLHF
TRBV6-1	many	NA	TRBJ2-4	TGTGCCAGCAGTGAAGGACAGGAAAACATTCAGTACTTC	CASSEGQENIQYF
TRBV11-2	NA	NA	TRBJ2-3	TGTGCCAGCAACTATGACTCCACAGATACGCAGTATTTT	CASNYDSTDTQYF
TRBV11-2	NA	NA	TRBJ2-2	TGTACCAGCAGCGCGGGAATAGCGCGTCACGGGGAGCTGTTTTTT	CTSSAGIARHGELFF
TRBV6-1	NA	NA	TRBJ2-1	TGTGCCATGGGGGAGTCCTATAATGAGCAGTTCTTC	CAMGESYNEQFF
TRBV5-6	many	TRBD2	TRBJ2-3	TGTGCCAGCAGCTTTGACTATAGCGGGATTAGCACAGATACGCAGTATTTT	CASSFDYSGISTDTQYF
TRBV11-2	NA	NA	TRBJ2-3	TGTGTCAGCATCATCCAGCCGGGGGCAGCCACAGATACGCAGTATTTT	CVSIIQPGAATDTQYF
TRBV11-2	once	NA	TRBJ1-5	TGTGACAACAGCCGGGCGGGGGGACATAGCAATCAGCCCCAGCATTTT	CDNSRAGGHSNQPQHF
TRBV11-2	NA	NA	TRBJ2-3	TGTGCCAGCAGCATAGAGGGGCTAGTGTGGACAAATACGCAGTATTTT	CASSIEGLVWTNTQYF
TRBV11-2	NA	NA	TRBJ2-1	TGTACCAGCAATGACGGGTCCCCTGAGCAGTTCTTC	CTSNDGSPEQFF
TRBV28	few	NA	TRBJ1-1	TGTGCCAGCAGTTTGGGGGGGCTGCACACTGAAGCTTTCTTT	CASSLGGLHTEAFF
TRBV11-2	once	TRBD2	TRBJ2-7	TGTGCCAGTACCTTGGGTCGGGAGGATAAGGAGCAGTACTTC	CASTLGREDKEQYF
TRBV7-9	NA	NA	TRBJ2-7	TGTGTTAGCAGCCCTTCCTCCTCCTACAAGCGGTACTTC	CVSSPSSSYKRYF
TRBV6-5	NA	NA	TRBJ2-6	TGTGCCAGCTGTCGAGAAGCTGGGGCCAACGTCCCGACTTTC	CASCREAGANVPTF
TRBV4-1	NA	TRBD1	TRBJ1-2	TGCGCCAGCAGCCTCGAGCCCCAATCGGGACAGGGGCCTTCAGGCTACACCTTC	CASSLEPQSGQGPSGYTF
TRBV4-2	NA	TRBD2	TRBJ2-1	TGTGCCAGCGGGACTAGCGGGAGCGCTACCTACGATGTGCAGTTCTTC	CASGTSGSATYDVQFF